The 3 T cell receptor beta chains listed next were all sequenced from one sample in a study of shared clonotypes between healthy human individuals. Here immunoSEQ multiplex PCR was the method, and the copy in TCRdb shows in-frame clones only, minus some. The sample consists of over a million clones, more than 75% of them appearing once. Specimen: memory CD4+ T cells from PBMCs. Subset meaning: CD45RA-negative fraction. Receptors originate from a young man in good health. Some clones in this sample may be carry-over from other donors' samples.

Concerning this clone itself: The sample contains more than one DNA sequence encoding this CDR3. This chain links TRBV18 with TRBJ1-5; no clear D. CDR1 is KGHSH and CDR2 is LQKENI in the germline V gene. Trimming stripped 3 bases from V and 4 bases from J, with 7 bases between. This CDR3 is 13 amino acids long. In nucleotides, the CDR3 is TGTGCCAGCTCACCGGGTCTTAATCAGCCCCAGCATTTT. Its protein is CASSPGLNQPQHF. Using reference TRBV18 and TRBJ1-5 for the parts outside the CDR3, the full variable domain is NAGVMQNPRHLVRRRGQEARLRCSPMKGHSHVYWYRQLPEEGLKFMVYLQKENIIDESGMPKERFSAEFPKEGPSILRIQQVVRGDSAAYFCASSPGLNQPQHFGDGTRLSIL.

This clone was detected only once. V usage is TRBV9 and J usage is TRBJ2-5, with a weak D call TRBD1 (5 bases). The V end was cut by 0 bases, the J end by 2 bases, with 11 bases between. CDR1 and CDR2 (germline): SGDLS, YYNGEE. The CDR3 length is 15 residues. CDR3: CASSVEDTKQETQYF. For the CDR3, the DNA is TGTGCCAGCAGCGTAGAGGACACCAAACAAGAGACCCAGTACTTC. Full variable domain (missing parts from reference TRBV9 and TRBJ2-5): DSGVTQTPKHLITATGQRVTLRCSPRSGDLSVYWYQQSLDQGLQFLIQYYNGEERAKGNILERFSAQQFPDLHSELNLSSLELGDSALYFCASSVEDTKQETQYFGPGTRLLVL.

This clone was detected once. The genes are TRBV5-1 and TRBJ1-4; D is uncertain. The CDR3 loop spans 15 amino acids. V gave up 4 bases and J gave up 5 bases, with 15 bases separating them. Germline V gene lookup returns CDR1 SGHRS and CDR2 YFSETQ. CDR3 DNA sequence: TGCGCCAGCAGCGCCCGCCGGAGGGAAAATGAAAAACTGTTTTTT. It yields the protein CASSARRRENEKLFF.